Shown below are 27 T cell receptor beta chains from a single sample sequenced in a study of technical replicates of blood from several donors. Libraries were prepared by immunoSEQ multiplex PCR; TCRdb keeps only in-frame clonotypes and omits some of them. The profile covers 80,000 or so clones, with around 95% appearing a single time and roughly 0.36% taken by the ten largest. Sequenced material: T cells isolated from PBMCs. The receptors here all came from a human donor in good health.

The V call is TRBV5-1, the J call TRBJ2-1, with D possibly matching TRBD2 (6 bases). The CDR3 is made up of 17 amino acids. The germline V gene has CDR1 SGHRS and CDR2 YFSETQ. V was trimmed by 0 bases and J by 0 bases, leaving 13 bases between them. The DNA of the CDR3 is TGCGCCAGCAGCTTGGGGGCTAGCGTGAGCTCCTACAATGAGCAGTTCTTC. This codes for CASSLGASVSSYNEQFF.

The gene calls are TRBV6-5 and TRBJ1-1; 8 bases match TRBD1. CDR1 and CDR2 from the germline V gene are MNHEY and SVGAGI. The CDR3 is 15 residues long. After removal of 5 bases from V and 0 bases from J, the junction contained 5 bases not matched to a gene. As DNA, the CDR3 is TGTGCCAGCAGTCGACAGGGGCTGATGAACACTGAAGCTTTCTTT. Its translation is CASSRQGLMNTEAFF.

The chain recombines TRBV27 with TRBJ1-5; D might be TRBD1 (6 bases). Germline loops: CDR1 MNHEY, CDR2 SMNVEV (reference sequence). CDR3 length: 13 residues. The V end was cut by 4 bases, the J end by 3 bases, with 7 bases between. CDR3 DNA: TGTGCCAGCAGTTGGGGGCTCAATCAGCCCCAGCATTTT. Protein product: CASSWGLNQPQHF.

Note on this clone: A junction end diverges from the germline sequence, so it may reflect a read error. V and J are TRBV7-8 and TRBJ1-1; D uncertain. CDR3 length: 14 amino acids. Germline V gene lookup returns CDR1 SGHVS and CDR2 FQNEAQ. CDR3 sequence (DNA): TGTGCCAGCAGCTCTCCGAGGGTGAATACTGAAGCTTTCTTT. It codes for CASSSPRVNTEAFF.

The CDR3 region has the DNA TGTGCCAGCAGCTTACCGGGACTAGCGGAGCAGTTCTTC. Protein product: CASSLPGLAEQFF. The V call is TRBV11-2, the J call TRBJ2-1, with TRBD2 matching 10 bases. Germline V lookup: CDR1 SGHAT, CDR2 FQNNGV. The V gene end was trimmed by 2 bases and the J gene end by 10 bases; junction bases not matched to a gene: 2. The CDR3 contains 13 residues.

CDR3 region: CASSSPRDRGIDFQRAFF. The CDR3 coding sequence is TGTGCCAGCAGCTCGCCCAGGGACAGGGGGATCGATTTTCAGCGAGCTTTCTTT. V usage is TRBV7-8 and J usage is TRBJ1-1; 11 nucleotides line up with TRBD1. J gave up 10 bases and V 4 bases, and 20 bases lay outside the gene matches. The CDR3 has 18 residues. Germline values: CDR1 SGHVS, CDR2 FQNEAQ.

This chain links TRBV7-9 with TRBJ1-1, with D tentatively TRBD1 (6 bases). The CDR3 has 15 amino acids. V was pared by 1 base and J by 8 bases, with 17 bases between. Germline CDR1 SEHNR, CDR2 FQNEAQ (reference sequence). Written as DNA, the CDR3 is TGTGCCAGCAGCTTAGTATGGGGCGAGAGGGGGGAAGCTTTCTTT. Translation gives CASSLVWGERGEAFF.

V and J are TRBV11-2 and TRBJ2-5; 10 nucleotides line up with TRBD1. CDR3 length: 15 amino acids. Germline values: CDR1 SGHAT, CDR2 FQNNGV. The ends lost 4 bases at V and 4 bases at J; junction bases unmatched: 6. The CDR3 here is CASSSPGQGRETQYF. The CDR3 nucleotides read TGTGCCAGCAGCTCTCCGGGACAGGGGAGAGAGACCCAGTACTTC.

The gene calls are TRBV27 and TRBJ1-4, with TRBD1 as a possible D gene (6 bases). The V end lost 3 bases, the J end lost 4 bases, and 9 bases lay between the germline ends. Germline assignment: CDR1 MNHEY and CDR2 SMNVEV (reference sequence). CDR3 size: 14 residues. CDR3: CASSFVRGNEKLFF. Written as DNA, the CDR3 is TGTGCCAGCAGTTTTGTCAGGGGTAATGAAAAACTGTTTTTT. The whole variable domain, filled in from reference TRBV27 and TRBJ1-4, reads EAQVTQNPRYLITVTGKKLTVTCSQNMNHEYMSWYRQDPGLGLRQIYYSMNVEVTDKGDVPEGYKVSRKEKRNFPLILESPSPNQTSLYFCASSFVRGNEKLFFGSGTQLSVL.

The chain employs TRBV7-9 and TRBJ1-1, with D tentatively TRBD1 (6 bases). Germline V lookup: CDR1 SEHNR, CDR2 FQNEAQ (reference sequence). The CDR3 is 14 residues long. The V gene lost 1 base and the J gene lost 0 bases, with 6 bases spanning the gap. The CDR3 is CASSLGDMNTEAFF. DNA of the CDR3: TGTGCCAGCAGCTTAGGGGACATGAACACTGAAGCTTTCTTT.

This chain joins TRBV6-5 and TRBJ1-1; possibly TRBD1 for D (5 bases). In germline, CDR1 is MNHEY, CDR2 SVGAGI. V was cut by 6 bases and J by 3 bases, with 17 bases left in between. There are 15 residues in the CDR3. CDR3: CASSLLGGGYTEAFF. CDR3 DNA sequence: TGTGCCAGCAGCCTATTGGGGGGAGGGTACACTGAAGCTTTCTTT.

Concerning this clone: Its ends do not fully match the called genes, so a read error is possible. The V and J genes are TRBV28 and TRBJ1-2; D might be TRBD1 (6 bases). CDR3 length equals 18 residues. Germline V gives CDR1 MDHEN, CDR2 SYDVKM. The CDR3 region is CASSSQGDRGTPNYGYTF. The DNA for the CDR3 is TGTGCCAGCAGTTCCCAAGGGGATAGGGGGACACCTAATTATGGCTACACCTTC.

The chain links TRBV28 to TRBJ1-2; no clear D gene. The V and J ends lost 3 bases and 3 bases respectively, with 11 bases between them. The CDR3 is 14 amino acids. Germline lookup yields CDR1 MDHEN and CDR2 SYDVKM. CDR3 DNA: TGTGCCAGCAGTTTCTTCGGCGGAGACTATGGCTACACCTTC. This gives the protein CASSFFGGDYGYTF.

CDR3 in amino acids: CAIKRAGGNYEQYF. CDR3 sequence (DNA): TGTGCCATCAAGAGAGCGGGAGGGAATTACGAGCAGTACTTC. This chain links TRBV10-3 with TRBJ2-7; 10 nucleotides match TRBD2. The ends lost 7 bases at V and 4 bases at J; junction bases unmatched: 7. CDR1 ENHRY and CDR2 SYGVKD come from the germline V gene. The CDR3 length is 14 residues.

This clone showed up just once. The chain has TRBV4-1 and TRBJ2-2, with TRBD2 matching over 13 bases. Germline values: CDR1 MGHRA, CDR2 YSYEKL. This CDR3 is 15 amino acids long. V lost 1 base to trimming and J lost 7 bases; unmatched junction nucleotides: 0. The chain's CDR3 is CASSQGTSGSGELFF. CDR3 bases: TGCGCCAGCAGCCAAGGGACTAGCGGGAGCGGGGAGCTGTTTTTT.

The chain links TRBV18 to TRBJ2-6; 7 bases match TRBD1. In germline, CDR1 is KGHSH, CDR2 LQKENI. V gave up 6 bases and J gave up 4 bases; unmatched junction bases: 21. This CDR3 contains 20 residues. CDR3 sequence (DNA): TGTGCCAGCTCCGACCAAATAGGTGACAGGGAAACGAACGGGGCCAACGTCCTGACTTTC. It encodes CASSDQIGDRETNGANVLTF.

The rearrangement uses TRBV7-8 and TRBJ2-1; D is undetermined. Trimming left V 4 bases short and J 5 bases short, with 6 bases between. The CDR3 extends over 12 amino acids. Looked up from germline, CDR1 is SGHVS and CDR2 is FQNEAQ. The chain's CDR3 is CASSYRHNEQFF. The CDR3 DNA sequence: TGTGCCAGCAGCTATCGTCACAATGAGCAGTTCTTC.

The chain couples TRBV6-1 to TRBJ1-2; maybe TRBD1 (6 bases). The CDR3 runs 14 residues. Germline assignment: CDR1 MNHNS and CDR2 SASEGT. V lost 1 base and J 2 bases, leaving 8 bases between the germline ends. CDR3 region: CASSEVQGNYGYTF. CDR3 nucleotide sequence: TGTGCCAGCAGTGAAGTACAGGGAAACTATGGCTACACCTTC.

The chain is built from TRBV5-1 and TRBJ1-2, with 8 bases that match TRBD1. The CDR3 runs 15 residues. Per germline, CDR1 SGHRS and CDR2 YFSETQ. The ends lost 0 bases at V and 6 bases at J; junction bases unmatched: 7. The CDR3 loop is CASSLAQGATNGYTF. DNA of the CDR3: TGCGCCAGCAGCTTGGCCCAGGGGGCGACTAATGGCTACACCTTC. The full variable domain, its missing parts supplied by reference TRBV5-1 and TRBJ1-2, is KAGVTQTPRYLIKTRGQQVTLSCSPISGHRSVSWYQQTPGQGLQFLFEYFSETQRNKGNFPGRFSGRQFSNSRSEMNVSTLELGDSALYLCASSLAQGATNGYTFGSGTRLTVV.

The J gene is TRBJ2-3, the V gene TRBV7-3; TRBD2 is a possible D gene (5 bases). Germline V gene data show CDR1 as SGHTA and CDR2 as FQGTGA. The CDR3 has 15 amino acids. V was clipped by 5 bases and J by 2 bases, with 14 bases between them. The CDR3 DNA is TGTGCCAGCAGCCAAGGGTGGGAGAACACAGATACGCAGTATTTT. It encodes CASSQGWENTDTQYF.

The chain uses TRBV19 and TRBJ1-2; D ambiguous. The CDR3 runs 11 residues. Germline assignment: CDR1 LNHDA and CDR2 SQIVND (reference sequence). V lost 7 bases, J lost 8 bases, and 11 bases lay in between. The CDR3 DNA follows: TGTGCCAGTAATAACGGCGGGGGCTACACCTTC. This codes for CASNNGGGYTF.

The CDR3 reads CASSLQGAMNTEAFF. The DNA for the CDR3 is TGTGCCAGCAGCCTACAGGGGGCCATGAACACTGAAGCTTTCTTT. The chain uses TRBV7-3 and TRBJ1-1, with TRBD1 identical over 9 bases. The CDR3 has 15 residues. V gave up 5 bases and J gave up 0 bases; unmatched junction bases: 4. Germline CDR1 and CDR2: SGHTA and FQGTGA.

The chain combines TRBV7-3 with TRBJ2-5, with TRBD2 identical over 12 bases. CDR1 is SGHTA and CDR2 is FQGTGA in the germline V gene. With V trimmed by 2 bases and J by 4 bases, 2 bases remained unmatched. CDR3 length: 15 residues. CDR3 in DNA: TGTGCCAGCAGCTTAGGGGGACTAGCGGGAGAGACCCAGTACTTC. It yields the protein CASSLGGLAGETQYF.

The V call is TRBV4-3, the J call TRBJ1-4; D is ambiguous. The V gene lost 0 bases and the J gene lost 7 bases, with 12 bases spanning the gap. In germline, CDR1 is LGHNA, CDR2 YSLEER. This CDR3 comprises 15 residues. CDR3 coding DNA: TGCGCCAGCAGCCAAGAAATCGGGGATAGTGAAAAACTGTTTTTT. This sequence encodes CASSQEIGDSEKLFF.

Turning to this clone: Other nucleotide sequences in the sample specify the same CDR3. The chain combines TRBV19 with TRBJ2-7; 8 nucleotides match TRBD1. The junction had 7 bases not matched to a gene; V was cut back by 6 bases and J by 3 bases. Germline V CDR1 and CDR2: LNHDA, SQIVND (reference sequence). The CDR3 consists of 14 residues. CDR3 DNA: TGTGCCAGTAGCTCAGGAACAGGGGGCTACGAGCAGTACTTC. This gives the protein CASSSGTGGYEQYF.

The chain uses TRBV2 and TRBJ2-2, with 11 bases fitting TRBD2. The CDR3 consists of 16 residues. V shed 4 bases and J 3 bases; nucleotides not matched to a gene: 4. Germline values: CDR1 SNHLY, CDR2 FYNNEI. The CDR3 is CASSGTSGFYTGELFF. The CDR3 DNA reads TGTGCCAGCAGTGGGACTAGCGGGTTTTACACCGGGGAGCTGTTTTTT.

The J gene is TRBJ2-3, the V gene TRBV30; 7 bases map to TRBD1. The trim removed 0 bases at V and 6 bases at J, leaving 9 bases unmatched. The length of the CDR3 is 15 residues. CDR1 is GTSNPN and CDR2 is SVGIG in the germline V gene (reference sequence). This CDR3 is CAWSVKGQRGDTQYF. The CDR3 DNA is TGTGCCTGGAGTGTAAAGGGACAGAGAGGGGATACGCAGTATTTT.